This T cell receptor beta chain stems from a study of Ad26.COV2.S vaccination and SARS-CoV-2 variants. This CDR3 region has 15 residues. The V segment lost 6 bases and the J segment 4 bases; nucleotides outside the gene matches: 7. Germline assignment: CDR1 MNHEY and CDR2 SVGAGI. Comment on this clone: As yet, its antigen is unknown.

Regarding the study as a whole: Measurements of TCR breadth and depth may have given underestimates of the total T cell responses. Higher spike-specific TCR breadth was found in vaccine recipients than in placebo recipients. In vaccinated individuals, spike-specific CD8+ and CD4+ T cell responses reportedly displayed substantial breadth.

This sample's treatment: around 19 received Ad26.COV2.S at low or high dose, single or two shots; about 5 received placebo; per-sample allocation not given. Vaccine and placebo recipients were sampled on day 63 after the first injection. TCRdb keeps only in-frame clones here, not all; method: immunoSEQ multiplex PCR. The table includes around 370,000 clones, 85% detected once. V is TRBV6-5 and J is TRBJ2-7, with 12 nucleotides matching TRBD1. The clonotype originates from a person between 18 and 60 years old who received the Ad26.COV2.S COVID-19 vaccine or a placebo. The starting material was peripheral blood, obtained in a trial of Ad26.COV2.S vaccine versus placebo. The CDR3 coding sequence is TGTGCCAGCAGGACGGGACAGGGGGCGAATTACGAGCAGTACTTC. Translation: CASRTGQGANYEQYF.